This T cell receptor (beta chain) was identified in a study of shared T cell receptors in the human thymus. The table came from immunoSEQ multiplex PCR; TCRdb's copy has only in-frame clones and leaves some out. The sample carries some 760,000 clones, approximately 85% recorded once. The CDR3 has 16 residues. Germline V CDR1 and CDR2: SGHTA, FQGNSA. V lost 5 bases and J 5 bases, leaving 19 bases between the germline ends. These data also formed part of another study, on human thymus T cells.

This rearrangement joins TRBV7-2 to TRBJ2-1; maybe TRBD2 (7 bases). Sequencing was carried out using thymocytes. This clonotype originated in a girl under three years old with a congenital heart defect. The CDR3: CASSTRWAGANNEQFF. CDR3 coding DNA: TGTGCCAGCAGCACGAGGTGGGCGGGGGCGAACAATGAGCAGTTCTTC.